Below are 24 T cell receptor beta chains sequenced from a single sample in a study of OX40 agonist ivuxolimab in advanced cancers. Assay: immunoSEQ multiplex PCR; the TCRdb copy retains only in-frame clones and omits some. The sample carries about 28,000 clones, about four fifths recorded once. The sample was CD4+ or CD8+ T cells sorted from blood, taken in a trial of the OX40 agonist ivuxolimab. The receptors derive from an adult with an advanced solid tumor such as melanoma, head and neck, liver or kidney cancer.

This chain links TRBV18 with TRBJ2-2; possibly TRBD1 for D (5 bases). V was pared by 0 bases and J by 4 bases, with 9 bases between. In germline, CDR1 is KGHSH, CDR2 LQKENI. CDR3 size: 15 residues. The CDR3 protein is CASSPPDRSTGELFF. DNA of the CDR3: TGTGCCAGCTCACCACCAGACAGAAGCACCGGGGAGCTGTTTTTT.

Details on this clone: The germline gene is not matched at one end of the junction; a read error may be the cause. The J gene is TRBJ1-1, the V gene TRBV28; D remains unclear. Germline CDR1 and CDR2: MDHEN and SYDVKM. The CDR3 sequence is 15 residues long. CDR3 amino acids: CAGSFGMGPRTEAFF. The DNA for the CDR3 is TGTGCCGGCAGTTTTGGGATGGGCCCGCGCACTGAAGCTTTCTTT.

The chain uses TRBV7-2 and TRBJ2-1, with D unresolved. Per germline, CDR1 SGHTA and CDR2 FQGNSA. V was shortened by 3 bases and J by 6 bases, with 15 bases between the two germline ends. The CDR3 runs to 15 residues. This CDR3 reads CASSFLQAVSNEQFF. The CDR3 DNA is TGTGCCAGCAGCTTTCTCCAGGCCGTAAGCAATGAGCAGTTCTTC.

The sample holds one count of this clone. The V and J genes are TRBV27 and TRBJ1-1; no reliable D call. The germline gives CDR1 MNHEY, CDR2 SMNVEV (reference sequence). This CDR3 is built from 12 residues. This CDR3 is CATGPLNTEAFF. The CDR3 DNA reads as TGTGCTACCGGACCGCTGAACACTGAAGCTTTCTTT.

This chain uses TRBV4-2 with TRBJ2-7; 7 nucleotides align to TRBD2. J gave up 5 bases and V 2 bases, and 9 bases lay outside the gene matches. The CDR3 runs 15 residues. Germline V gene lookup returns CDR1 LGHNA and CDR2 YNFKEQ. The DNA of the CDR3 is TGTGCCAGCAGCCAATCCCTGGGGGGGTACGACGAGCAGTACTTC. The encoded protein is CASSQSLGGYDEQYF.

The genes are TRBV18 and TRBJ2-1; a weak D match, TRBD2 (7 bases). The CDR3 runs to 15 residues. The V gene's germline CDR1 is KGHSH and CDR2 LQKENI. Trimming pared 3 bases from V and 3 bases from J, leaving 12 bases between. The CDR3 nucleotides are TGTGCCAGCTCACCGGGGGGCGGGGGCTACAATGAGCAGTTCTTC. Protein: CASSPGGGGYNEQFF. Drawing the rest from reference TRBV18 and TRBJ2-1, the complete variable domain is NAGVMQNPRHLVRRRGQEARLRCSPMKGHSHVYWYRQLPEEGLKFMVYLQKENIIDESGMPKERFSAEFPKEGPSILRIQQVVRGDSAAYFCASSPGGGGYNEQFFGPGTRLTVL.

This sequence joins TRBV7-6 and TRBJ2-5; 10 nucleotides agree with TRBD2. The DNA end favors TRBJ2-7, so the J call may be wrong. The germline V gene encodes CDR1 SGHVS and CDR2 FNYEAQ. The CDR3 covers 14 residues. The CDR3 DNA reads TGTGCCAGCAGCTCTAGCGGGAGCATCCACGAGCAGTACTTC. Residues: CASSSSGSIHEQYF.

The sample holds a few counts of this clone. The chain has TRBV5-4 and TRBJ1-2, with D perhaps TRBD1 (5 bases). Trimming cost V 3 bases and J 8 bases, with 14 bases left between them. Germline V gene data show CDR1 as SGHNT and CDR2 as YYREEE (reference sequence). The CDR3 runs 13 residues. In nucleotides, the CDR3 is TGTGCCAGCAGCTCCCCGTTGGGGGTCGGCTACACCTTC. Its protein is CASSSPLGVGYTF.

The chain has TRBV10-3 and TRBJ1-1; D call uncertain. The germline V gene encodes CDR1 ENHRY and CDR2 SYGVKD. CDR3 size: 14 residues. V was cut by 3 bases and J by 1 base, with 9 bases left in between. CDR3 in DNA: TGTGCCATCAGTGACACGACGGGGAACACTGAAGCTTTCTTT. Protein: CAISDTTGNTEAFF.

This clone was seen once. The chain couples TRBV4-1 to TRBJ2-7, with D tentatively TRBD2 (5 bases). The ends were cut back, 0 bases at V and 0 bases at J, with 9 bases in the middle. The CDR3 totals 15 residues. In germline, CDR1 is MGHRA, CDR2 YSYEKL. Written as DNA, the CDR3 is TGCGCCAGCAGCCAAGAATACGGGATCTCCTACGAGCAGTACTTC. Encoded protein: CASSQEYGISYEQYF.

This clone was observed a single time. V and J are TRBV27 and TRBJ1-2, with D unresolved. V was shortened by 2 bases and J by 6 bases, with 10 bases between the two germline ends. Germline V lookup: CDR1 MNHEY, CDR2 SMNVEV (reference sequence). The CDR3 is 13 residues long. As DNA, the CDR3 is TGTGCCAGCAGTTTACTCGGGAACAATGGCTACACCTTC. This encodes CASSLLGNNGYTF.

This chain uses TRBV25-1 with TRBJ2-1, with unresolved D. This CDR3 contains 15 residues. Germline V gene sequence: CDR1 MGHDK, CDR2 SYGVNS. V shed 4 bases and J shed 10 bases, with 20 bases lying between them. As DNA, the CDR3 is TGTGCCAGCAGTGGAAATTCCCTTAATGGGCGCGAGCAGTTCTTC. This gives the protein CASSGNSLNGREQFF.

J is TRBJ1-2 and V is TRBV5-6, with D maybe TRBD1 (6 bases). Germline CDR1 and CDR2: SGHDT and YYEEEE. The V end lost 3 bases, the J end lost 4 bases, and 10 bases lay between the germline ends. This CDR3 is 13 amino acids long. The CDR3 nucleotides read TGTGCCAGCAGCTCAGGGGACATCTATGGCTACACCTTC. Amino acids: CASSSGDIYGYTF.

In its sample, this clone was seen a few times. The chain couples TRBV5-6 to TRBJ1-6, with a possible D match to TRBD1 (5 bases). V lost 2 bases and J lost 7, with 10 bases in between. Germline V gene lookup returns CDR1 SGHDT and CDR2 YYEEEE. CDR3 length: 14 amino acids. CDR3 coding DNA: TGTGCCAGCAGCTTCGGGGCGGGGAATTCACCCCTCCACTTT. This gives the protein CASSFGAGNSPLHF.

CDR3: CASSIPAGRYDSGANVLTF. For the CDR3, the DNA is TGTGCCAGTAGTATCCCTGCTGGGAGGTACGACTCTGGGGCCAACGTCCTGACTTTC. The rearrangement uses TRBV19 and TRBJ2-6; D is perhaps TRBD2 (6 bases). V gave up 3 bases and J gave up 0 bases, with 18 bases separating them. Germline assignment: CDR1 LNHDA and CDR2 SQIVND (reference sequence). This CDR3 region has 19 residues.

This sequence joins TRBV11-2 and TRBJ1-4; no clear D. V lost 2 bases to trimming and J lost 10 bases, with 8 bases between them. The CDR3 covers 12 residues. Germline-derived CDR1 and CDR2 are SGHAT and FQNNGV. CDR3 sequence: CASSLNLGKLFF. The CDR3 region has the DNA TGTGCCAGCAGCTTAAACCTGGGAAAACTGTTTTTT.

The J gene is TRBJ2-5, the V gene TRBV5-4; 9 bases are shared with TRBD2. The CDR3 spans 15 residues. Trimming at V came to 4 bases and at J to 4 bases, leaving 8 bases not matched to a gene. Germline CDR1 is SGHNT and CDR2 is YYREEE (reference sequence). The CDR3 is CASSERGGGVETQYF. The CDR3 region has the DNA TGTGCCAGCAGCGAACGCGGGGGGGGCGTAGAGACCCAGTACTTC. The full variable domain, with the rest looked up from reference TRBV5-4 and TRBJ2-5, is ETGVTQSPTHLIKTRGQQVTLRCSSQSGHNTVSWYQQALGQGPQFIFQYYREEENGRGNFPPRFSGLQFPNYSSELNVNALELDDSALYLCASSERGGGVETQYFGPGTRLLVL.

This chain joins TRBV7-2 and TRBJ1-4, with 11 bases fitting TRBD1. The CDR3 length is 14 residues. Per the germline V gene, CDR1 is SGHTA and CDR2 is FQGNSA. Trimming at V came to 4 bases and at J to 6 bases, leaving 1 base not matched to a gene. CDR3 DNA: TGTGCCAGCAGCTGGGACAGGGGGTATGAAAAACTGTTTTTT. It encodes CASSWDRGYEKLFF.

This clone was detected a few times. The chain links TRBV6-1 to TRBJ1-3; D is unclear. CDR1 MNHNS and CDR2 SASEGT come from the germline V gene. The CDR3 consists of 17 residues. Between the trimmed V and J ends, which lost 2 bases and 4 bases, there was a span of 18 bases. The CDR3 here is CASSEMFSERRGNTIYF. CDR3 bases: TGTGCCAGCAGTGAAATGTTTTCTGAGCGAAGGGGAAACACCATATATTTT.

The chain couples TRBV27 to TRBJ1-5, with 7 positions matching TRBD1. The CDR3 covers 13 residues. Unmatched junction bases numbered 6, after V lost 6 bases and J lost 7 bases. Germline V gives CDR1 MNHEY, CDR2 SMNVEV (reference sequence). CDR3 sequence reads: CASRGGQSQPQHF. CDR3 DNA: TGTGCCAGCAGGGGGGGACAGTCCCAGCCCCAGCATTTT.

The chain combines TRBV9 with TRBJ2-7, with 7 bases identical to TRBD1. This CDR3 is built from 14 residues. Looked up from germline, CDR1 is SGDLS and CDR2 is YYNGEE. Losses at the gene ends were 4 bases for V and 2 bases for J; bases not matched to a gene: 6. CDR3 DNA sequence: TGTGCCAGCAGCCCGCGACAGGGACCCTACGAGCAGTACTTC. This gives the protein CASSPRQGPYEQYF. Drawing the rest from reference TRBV9 and TRBJ2-7, the complete variable domain is DSGVTQTPKHLITATGQRVTLRCSPRSGDLSVYWYQQSLDQGLQFLIQYYNGEERAKGNILERFSAQQFPDLHSELNLSSLELGDSALYFCASSPRQGPYEQYFGPGTRLTVT.

The chain couples TRBV6-1 to TRBJ2-7, with no clear D. The V end lost 1 base, the J end lost 2 bases, and 12 bases lay between the germline ends. The CDR3 is 15 amino acids. Germline-derived CDR1 and CDR2 are MNHNS and SASEGT. Here the CDR3 DNA reads TGTGCCAGCAGTGAAGTTCCCCTATTTACCTACGAGCAGTACTTC. Its protein is CASSEVPLFTYEQYF.

The chain recombines TRBV4-1 with TRBJ2-5; the D is unclear. The DNA end lines up better with TRBJ2-7; the J call may be wrong. The length of the CDR3 is 13 residues. Looked up from germline, CDR1 is MGHRA and CDR2 is YSYEKL. For the CDR3, the DNA is TGCGCCAGCAGCCAAGGGGGTAGCTACGAGCAGTACTTC. Translating it yields CASSQGGSYEQYF.

This chain joins TRBV6-4 and TRBJ1-2, with a tentative D call TRBD1 (6 bases). In germline, CDR1 is MRHNA, CDR2 SNTAGT. V lost 0 bases to trimming and J lost 8 bases, with 16 bases between them. The CDR3 spans 15 residues. The CDR3 DNA follows: TGTGCCAGCAGTGACTCTGCAGGGGCGAGTGGGGGCTACACCTTC. Its translation: CASSDSAGASGGYTF.